What follows describes a single TCR beta chain. Under the authors' procedure: Estimation of nucleated cell counts relied on the amplification of reference gene primers. Sequencing used immunoSEQ multiplex PCR; TCRdb keeps in-frame clones, though not all of them. V and J calls plus clone size are reproduced from that table; the DNA served to infer D and trimming. The sample records fewer than 120,000 clones, about 79% being singletons. This entry belongs to a study of blood T cell repertoires in COVID-19. Background on the study: There were acute and convalescent COVID-19 samples, and they came from the United States, Italy and Spain. The cDNA or gDNA used as material had been derived from T cells, B-cell-depleted T cells, or PBMCs.

The sequence came from a woman older than 75 with active or convalescent COVID-19. The sample was peripheral blood.

CDR3 region: CASSPRGGADGYTF. Here the CDR3 DNA reads TGTGCCAGCTCACCAAGGGGAGGGGCGGATGGCTACACCTTC. V usage is TRBV18 and J usage is TRBJ1-2; a weak D match, TRBD1 (5 bases). This CDR3 region has 14 residues. The germline V gene has CDR1 KGHSH and CDR2 LQKENI. Trimming cost V 2 bases and J 6 bases, with 13 bases left between them.